This T cell receptor beta chain is from a study of blood T cell repertoires in COVID-19. Study-wide background: Specimens from acute and convalescent COVID-19 originated in the United States, Italy and Spain. PBMCs, B-cell-depleted T cells, or T cells provided the cDNA or gDNA that made up the material.

The length of the CDR3 is 11 residues. Trimming shortened V by 2 bases and J by 8 bases, and 4 bases separated the two germline ends. In germline, CDR1 is SGHAT, CDR2 FQNNGV. As processed by the authors: Reference gene primer amplification gave estimated nucleated cell counts. Measured with immunoSEQ multiplex PCR; TCRdb has only the in-frame clones, and not every one. V, J and clone size were drawn from that table, and D and trimming were deduced from the DNA. This sample yields 390,000 or so clones, of which 89% are seen a single time; around 3% belongs to the top ten. Enrolment of Seattle patients took place during active infection, and they were followed longitudinally.

The sample consisted of peripheral blood. The V and J genes are TRBV11-2 and TRBJ2-1; D is unclear. The sequence was obtained from a woman aged 30 to 39 with COVID-19, enrolled during active disease. CDR3 nucleotide sequence: TGTGCCAGCAGCTTAACGGATGAGCAGTTCTTC. It codes for CASSLTDEQFF.